This T cell receptor (beta chain) was sequenced during a study of T cell responses to AZD1222 COVID-19 vaccine. Across the whole study: Pooled together were second doses at about 4 or about 12 weeks.

Sequencing was performed with immunoSEQ multiplex PCR; in TCRdb, only in-frame clones are kept and a portion is missing. The sample has roughly 50,000 clones, 70% to 90% seen once. Study-level points and caveats: Vaccine-related CD4 TCRs covered spike, predominating at 160-218 and 743-854. Donors were largely white British and mainly female; clonal diversity was possibly underestimated. After two AZD1222 doses, spike-specific TCR breadth and depth rose versus day 0.

As concerns this clone: Its cognate antigen is unknown.

The specimen was peripheral blood, collected on day 0 of AZD1222 vaccination. This TCR came from an adult in good health.

CDR3 coding DNA: TGTGCCAGCAACGGACTAGCAGGTATAGATACGCAGTATTTT. It codes for CASNGLAGIDTQYF. V usage is TRBV6-6 and J usage is TRBJ2-3, with 8 bases matching TRBD2. This CDR3 is 14 amino acids long. Germline V gene sequence: CDR1 MNHNY, CDR2 SVGAGI (reference sequence). V gave up 7 bases and J gave up 5 bases; unmatched junction bases: 8.